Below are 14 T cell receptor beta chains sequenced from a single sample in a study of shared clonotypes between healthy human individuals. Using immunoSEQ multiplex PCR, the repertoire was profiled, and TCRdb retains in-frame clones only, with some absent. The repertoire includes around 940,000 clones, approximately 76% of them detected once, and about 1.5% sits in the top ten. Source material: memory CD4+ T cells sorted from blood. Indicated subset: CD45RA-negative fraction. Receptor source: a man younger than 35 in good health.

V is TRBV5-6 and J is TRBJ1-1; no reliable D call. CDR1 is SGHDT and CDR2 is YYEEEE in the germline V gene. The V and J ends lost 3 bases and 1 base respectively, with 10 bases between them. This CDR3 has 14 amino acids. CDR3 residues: CASSSSRRNTEAFF. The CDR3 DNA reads TGTGCCAGCAGCTCCAGTCGGAGGAACACTGAAGCTTTCTTT.

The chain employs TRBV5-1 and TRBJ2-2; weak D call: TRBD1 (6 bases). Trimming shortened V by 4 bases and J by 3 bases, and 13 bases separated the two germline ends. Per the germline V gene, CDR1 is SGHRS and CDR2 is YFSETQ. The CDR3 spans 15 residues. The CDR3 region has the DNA TGCGCCAGCAGCCTCAAAGGGGGTGACACCGGGGAGCTGTTTTTT. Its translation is CASSLKGGDTGELFF.

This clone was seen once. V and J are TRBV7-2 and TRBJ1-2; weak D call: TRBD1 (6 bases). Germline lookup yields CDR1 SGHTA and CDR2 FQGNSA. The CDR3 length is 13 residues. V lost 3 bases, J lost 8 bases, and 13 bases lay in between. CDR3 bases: TGTGCCAGCAGCTTTAACAGGGCCCTCGGCTACACCTTC. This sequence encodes CASSFNRALGYTF.

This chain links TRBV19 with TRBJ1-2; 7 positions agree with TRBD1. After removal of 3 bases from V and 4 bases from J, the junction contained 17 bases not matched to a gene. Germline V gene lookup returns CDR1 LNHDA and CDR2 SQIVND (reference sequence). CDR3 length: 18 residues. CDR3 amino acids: CASSIPMGPGGSGYGYTF. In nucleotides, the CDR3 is TGTGCCAGTAGTATTCCGATGGGCCCAGGGGGATCGGGCTATGGCTACACCTTC.

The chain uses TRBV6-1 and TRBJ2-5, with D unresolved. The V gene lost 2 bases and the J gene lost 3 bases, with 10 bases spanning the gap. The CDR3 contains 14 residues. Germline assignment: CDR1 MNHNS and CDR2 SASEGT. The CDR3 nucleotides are TGTGCCAGCAGTGAAAGCCTTAGAAAAGAGACCCAGTACTTC. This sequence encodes CASSESLRKETQYF.

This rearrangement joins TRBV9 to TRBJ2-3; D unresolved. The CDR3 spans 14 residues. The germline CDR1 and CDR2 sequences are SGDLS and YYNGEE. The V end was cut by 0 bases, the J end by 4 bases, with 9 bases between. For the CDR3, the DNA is TGTGCCAGCAGCGTAGCTTCCCCCCCAGATACGCAGTATTTT. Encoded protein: CASSVASPPDTQYF.

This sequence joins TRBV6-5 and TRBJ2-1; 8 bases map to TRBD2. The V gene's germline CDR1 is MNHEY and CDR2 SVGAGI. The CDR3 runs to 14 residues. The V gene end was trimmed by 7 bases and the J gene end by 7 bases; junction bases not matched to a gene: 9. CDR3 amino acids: CASTDPTSGNEQFF. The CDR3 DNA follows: TGTGCCAGCACCGACCCAACTAGCGGTAATGAGCAGTTCTTC.

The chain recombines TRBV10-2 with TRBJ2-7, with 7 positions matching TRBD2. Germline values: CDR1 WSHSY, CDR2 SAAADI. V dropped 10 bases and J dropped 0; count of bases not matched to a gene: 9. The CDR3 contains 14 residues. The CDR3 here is CATAGREPSYEQYF. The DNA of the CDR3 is TGCGCCACCGCGGGGCGGGAGCCCTCCTACGAGCAGTACTTC.

CDR3 in amino acids: CASSQGTGVVATDTQYF. The CDR3 DNA follows: TGCGCCAGCAGCCAAGGGACAGGGGTAGTGGCCACAGATACGCAGTATTTT. The V and J genes are TRBV4-1 and TRBJ2-3; TRBD1 matches 9 bases. CDR1 and CDR2 from the germline V gene are MGHRA and YSYEKL. The CDR3 runs to 17 residues. J was trimmed by 2 bases and V by 1 base; bases with no gene match: 7.

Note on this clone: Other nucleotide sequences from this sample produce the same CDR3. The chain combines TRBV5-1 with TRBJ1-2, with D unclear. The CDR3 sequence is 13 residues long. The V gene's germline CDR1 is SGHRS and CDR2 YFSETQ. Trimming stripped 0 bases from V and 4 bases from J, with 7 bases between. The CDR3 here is CASSLDGAYGYTF. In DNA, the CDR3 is TGCGCCAGCAGCTTGGACGGAGCCTATGGCTACACCTTC.

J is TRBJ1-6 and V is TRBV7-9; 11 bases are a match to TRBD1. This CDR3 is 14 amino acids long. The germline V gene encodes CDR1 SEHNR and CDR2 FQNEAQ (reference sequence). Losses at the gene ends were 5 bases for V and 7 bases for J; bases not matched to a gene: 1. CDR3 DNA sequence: TGTGCCAGCAGCGGGACAGGGGGGAATTCACCCCTCCACTTT. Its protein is CASSGTGGNSPLHF. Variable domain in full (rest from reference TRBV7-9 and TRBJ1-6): DTGVSQNPRHKITKRGQNVTFRCDPISEHNRLYWYRQTLGQGPEFLTYFQNEAQLEKSRLLSDRFSAERPKGSFSTLEIQRTEQGDSAMYLCASSGTGGNSPLHFGNGTRLTVT.

The chain's CDR3 is CASSLIGQKGNTEAFF. The CDR3 DNA follows: TGTGCCAGCAGCTTAATCGGGCAAAAAGGGAACACTGAAGCTTTCTTT. This chain links TRBV7-9 with TRBJ1-1; D call uncertain. The germline V gene has CDR1 SEHNR and CDR2 FQNEAQ (reference sequence). V gave up 2 bases and J gave up 1 base, with 14 bases separating them. This CDR3 has 16 amino acids.

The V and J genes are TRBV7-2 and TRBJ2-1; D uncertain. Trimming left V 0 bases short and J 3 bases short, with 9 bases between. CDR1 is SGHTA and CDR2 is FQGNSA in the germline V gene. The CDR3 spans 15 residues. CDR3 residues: CASSLAVALYNEQFF. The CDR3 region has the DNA TGTGCCAGCAGCTTAGCGGTTGCCCTCTACAATGAGCAGTTCTTC.

CDR3 nucleotides: TGTGCCAGTACCTTGGACAGCACGACCTACGAGCAGTACTTC. Protein: CASTLDSTTYEQYF. J is TRBJ2-7 and V is TRBV19, with D perhaps matching TRBD1 (6 bases). The CDR3 is made up of 14 amino acids. Germline lookup yields CDR1 LNHDA and CDR2 SQIVND (reference sequence). Trimming removed 7 bases at V and 2 bases at J, with 15 bases between.